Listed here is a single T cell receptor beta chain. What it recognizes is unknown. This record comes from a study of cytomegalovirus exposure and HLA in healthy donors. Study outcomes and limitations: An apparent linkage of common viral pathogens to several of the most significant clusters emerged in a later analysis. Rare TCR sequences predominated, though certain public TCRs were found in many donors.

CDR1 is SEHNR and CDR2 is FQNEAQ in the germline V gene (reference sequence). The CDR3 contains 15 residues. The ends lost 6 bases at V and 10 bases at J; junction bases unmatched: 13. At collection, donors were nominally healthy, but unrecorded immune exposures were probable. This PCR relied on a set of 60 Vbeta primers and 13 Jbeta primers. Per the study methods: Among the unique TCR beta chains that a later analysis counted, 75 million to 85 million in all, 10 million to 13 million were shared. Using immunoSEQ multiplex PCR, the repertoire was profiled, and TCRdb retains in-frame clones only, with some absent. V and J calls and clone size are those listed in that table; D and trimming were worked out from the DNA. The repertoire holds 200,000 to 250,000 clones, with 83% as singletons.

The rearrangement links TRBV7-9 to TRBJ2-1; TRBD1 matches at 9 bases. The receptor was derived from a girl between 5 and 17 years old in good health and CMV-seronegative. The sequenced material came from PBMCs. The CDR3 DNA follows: TGTGCCAGCAGACTCGGCGGGACAGGGTTTCGGGAGCAGTTCTTC. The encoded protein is CASRLGGTGFREQFF.